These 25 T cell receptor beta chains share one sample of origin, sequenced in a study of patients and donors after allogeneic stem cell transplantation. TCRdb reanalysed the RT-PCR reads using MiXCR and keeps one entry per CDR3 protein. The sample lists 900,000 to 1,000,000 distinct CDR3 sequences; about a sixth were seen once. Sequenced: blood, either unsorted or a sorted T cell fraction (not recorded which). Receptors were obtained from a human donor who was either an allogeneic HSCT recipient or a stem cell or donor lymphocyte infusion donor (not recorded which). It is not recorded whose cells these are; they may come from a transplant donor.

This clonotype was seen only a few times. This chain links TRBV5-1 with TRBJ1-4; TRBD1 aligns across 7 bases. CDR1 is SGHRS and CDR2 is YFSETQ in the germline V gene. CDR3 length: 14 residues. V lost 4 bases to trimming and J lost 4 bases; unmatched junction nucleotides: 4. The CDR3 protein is CASSRDSHNEKLFF. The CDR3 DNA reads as TGCGCCAGCAGCCGGGACAGCCATAATGAAAAACTGTTTTTT.

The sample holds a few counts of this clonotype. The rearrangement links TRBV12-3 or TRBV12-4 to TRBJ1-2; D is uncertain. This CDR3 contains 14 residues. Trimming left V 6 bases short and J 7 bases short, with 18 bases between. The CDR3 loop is CASSLSAGISGYTF. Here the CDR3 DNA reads TGTGCCAGCAGCCTTAGCGCCGGAATCTCTGGCTACACCTTC.

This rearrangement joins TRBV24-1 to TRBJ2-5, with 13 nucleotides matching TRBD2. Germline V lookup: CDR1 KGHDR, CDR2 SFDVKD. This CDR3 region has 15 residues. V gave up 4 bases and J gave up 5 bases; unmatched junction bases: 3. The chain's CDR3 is CATSDLGLAGETQYF. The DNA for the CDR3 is TGTGCCACCAGTGACCTGGGACTAGCGGGGGAGACCCAGTACTTC.

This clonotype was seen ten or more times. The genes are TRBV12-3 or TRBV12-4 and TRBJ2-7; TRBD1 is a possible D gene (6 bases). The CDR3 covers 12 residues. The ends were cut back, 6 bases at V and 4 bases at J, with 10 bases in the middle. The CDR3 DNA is TGTGCCAGCAGCCGAGGACAGTACGAGCAGTACTTC. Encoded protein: CASSRGQYEQYF.

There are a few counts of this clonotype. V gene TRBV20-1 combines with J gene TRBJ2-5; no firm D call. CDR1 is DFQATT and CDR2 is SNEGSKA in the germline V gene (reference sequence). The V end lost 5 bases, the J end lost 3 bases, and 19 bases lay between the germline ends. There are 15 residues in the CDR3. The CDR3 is CSAPAPLDNKETQYF. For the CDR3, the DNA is TGCAGTGCTCCGGCCCCGCTTGACAATAAAGAGACCCAGTACTTC.

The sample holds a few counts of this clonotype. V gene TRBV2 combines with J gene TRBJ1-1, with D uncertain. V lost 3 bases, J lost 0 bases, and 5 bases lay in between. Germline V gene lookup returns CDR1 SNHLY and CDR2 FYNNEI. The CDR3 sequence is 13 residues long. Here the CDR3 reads CASSDELNTEAFF. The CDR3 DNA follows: TGTGCCAGCAGTGATGAGTTGAACACTGAAGCTTTCTTT.

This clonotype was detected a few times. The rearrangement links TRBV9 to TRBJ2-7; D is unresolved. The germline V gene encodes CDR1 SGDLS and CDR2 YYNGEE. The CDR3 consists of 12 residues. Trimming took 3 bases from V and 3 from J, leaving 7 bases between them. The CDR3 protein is CASSADNYEQYF. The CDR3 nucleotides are TGTGCCAGCAGCGCCGACAACTACGAGCAGTACTTC.

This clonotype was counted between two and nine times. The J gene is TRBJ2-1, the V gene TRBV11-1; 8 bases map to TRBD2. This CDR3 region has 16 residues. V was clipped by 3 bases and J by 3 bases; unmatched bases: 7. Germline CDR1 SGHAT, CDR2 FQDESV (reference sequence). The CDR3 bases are TGTGCCAGCAGCTTCGGGGCGGGAGGCCTCTACAATGAGCAGTTCTTC. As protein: CASSFGAGGLYNEQFF.

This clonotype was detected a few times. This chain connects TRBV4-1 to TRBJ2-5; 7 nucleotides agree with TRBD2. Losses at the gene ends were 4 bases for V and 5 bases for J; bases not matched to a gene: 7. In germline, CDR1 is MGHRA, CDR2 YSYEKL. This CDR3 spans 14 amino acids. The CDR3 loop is CASSLPGGTETQYF. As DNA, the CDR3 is TGCGCCAGCAGCCTCCCCGGGGGGACGGAGACCCAGTACTTC.

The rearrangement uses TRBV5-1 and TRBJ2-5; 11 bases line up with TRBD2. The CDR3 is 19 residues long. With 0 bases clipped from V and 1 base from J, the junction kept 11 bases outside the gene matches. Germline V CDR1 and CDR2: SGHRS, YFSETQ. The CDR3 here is CASSLDKLAGVRRQETQYF. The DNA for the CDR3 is TGCGCCAGCAGCTTGGATAAACTAGCGGGAGTCCGCCGCCAAGAGACCCAGTACTTC.

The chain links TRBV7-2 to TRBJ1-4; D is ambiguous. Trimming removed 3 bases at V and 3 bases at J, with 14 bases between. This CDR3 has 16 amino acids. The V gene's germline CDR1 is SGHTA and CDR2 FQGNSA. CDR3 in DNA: TGTGCCAGCAGCTTCCCGGGGTGGGGATCTAATGAAAAACTGTTTTTT. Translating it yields CASSFPGWGSNEKLFF.

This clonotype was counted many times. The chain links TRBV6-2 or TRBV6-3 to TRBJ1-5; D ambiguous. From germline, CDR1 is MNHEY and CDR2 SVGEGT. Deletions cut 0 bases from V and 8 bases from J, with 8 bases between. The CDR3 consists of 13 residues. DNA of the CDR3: TGTGCCAGCAGTTACTCGATGACTAAGCCCCAGCATTTT. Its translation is CASSYSMTKPQHF.

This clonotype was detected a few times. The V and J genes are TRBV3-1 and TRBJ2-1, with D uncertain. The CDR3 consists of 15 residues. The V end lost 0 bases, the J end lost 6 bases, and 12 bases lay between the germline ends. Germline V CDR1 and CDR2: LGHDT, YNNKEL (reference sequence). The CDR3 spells CASSQDRHSGNEQFF. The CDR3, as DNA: TGTGCCAGCAGCCAAGATCGGCACTCTGGCAATGAGCAGTTCTTC.

DNA of the CDR3: TGTGCCAGCAGTTCTCAGGGGAGGGGTGAGTCCTACGAGCAGTACTTC. Its protein is CASSSQGRGESYEQYF. The J gene is TRBJ2-7, the V gene TRBV28, with D possibly being TRBD2 (7 bases). The germline CDR1 and CDR2 sequences are MDHEN and SYDVKM. The CDR3 is 16 residues long. Trimming left V 4 bases short and J 1 base short, with 17 bases between.

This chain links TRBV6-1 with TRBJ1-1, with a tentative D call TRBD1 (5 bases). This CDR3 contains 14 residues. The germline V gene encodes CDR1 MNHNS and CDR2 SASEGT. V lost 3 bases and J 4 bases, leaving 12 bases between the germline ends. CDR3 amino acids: CASSDQPRGTEAFF. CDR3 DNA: TGTGCCAGCAGTGATCAACCGAGGGGCACTGAAGCTTTCTTT.

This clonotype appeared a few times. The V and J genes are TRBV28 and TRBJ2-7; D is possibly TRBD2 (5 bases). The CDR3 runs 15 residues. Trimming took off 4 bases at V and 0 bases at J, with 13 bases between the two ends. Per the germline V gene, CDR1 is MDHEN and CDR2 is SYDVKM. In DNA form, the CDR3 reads TGTGCCAGCAGTTGGCGGAGGCTCTACTCCTACGAGCAGTACTTC. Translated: CASSWRRLYSYEQYF.

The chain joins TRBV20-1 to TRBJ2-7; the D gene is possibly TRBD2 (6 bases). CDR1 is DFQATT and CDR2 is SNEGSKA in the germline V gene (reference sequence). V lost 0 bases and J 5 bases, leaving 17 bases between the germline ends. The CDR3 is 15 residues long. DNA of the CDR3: TGCAGTGCTAGAGATGACTGGGACTCCCTCCACGAGCAGTACTTC. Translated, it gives CSARDDWDSLHEQYF.

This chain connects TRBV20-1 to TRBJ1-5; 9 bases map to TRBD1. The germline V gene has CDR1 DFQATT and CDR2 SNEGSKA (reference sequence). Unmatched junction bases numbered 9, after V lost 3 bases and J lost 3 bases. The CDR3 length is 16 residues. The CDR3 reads CSARSTGTGLNQPQHF. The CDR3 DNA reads TGCAGTGCTAGGTCAACCGGGACAGGGCTCAATCAGCCCCAGCATTTT.

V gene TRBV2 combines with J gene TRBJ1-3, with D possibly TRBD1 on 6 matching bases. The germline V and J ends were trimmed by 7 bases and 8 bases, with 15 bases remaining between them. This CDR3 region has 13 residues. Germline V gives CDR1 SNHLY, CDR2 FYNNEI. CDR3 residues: CASTYRDGDTIYF. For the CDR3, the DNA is TGTGCCAGCACCTACAGGGATGGGGACACCATATATTTT.

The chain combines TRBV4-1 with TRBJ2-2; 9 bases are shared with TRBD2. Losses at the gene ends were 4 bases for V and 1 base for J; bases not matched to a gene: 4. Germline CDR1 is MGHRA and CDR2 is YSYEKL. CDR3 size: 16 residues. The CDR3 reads CASSRIAGVNTGELFF. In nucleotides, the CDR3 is TGCGCCAGCAGCCGAATAGCGGGGGTGAACACCGGGGAGCTGTTTTTT.

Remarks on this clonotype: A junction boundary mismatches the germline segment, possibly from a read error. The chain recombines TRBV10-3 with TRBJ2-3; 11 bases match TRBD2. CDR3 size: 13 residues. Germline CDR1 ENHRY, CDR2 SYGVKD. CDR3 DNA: TGTGCCATCAGTGAGACCCTAGCGGGGGGCCTTGATTTT. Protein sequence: CAISETLAGGLDF.

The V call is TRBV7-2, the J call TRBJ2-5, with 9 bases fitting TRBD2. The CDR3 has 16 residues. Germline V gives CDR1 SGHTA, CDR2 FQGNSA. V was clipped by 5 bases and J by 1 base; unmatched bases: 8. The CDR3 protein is CASSTGPAGGQETQYF. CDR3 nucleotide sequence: TGTGCCAGCAGCACAGGGCCAGCGGGGGGCCAAGAGACCCAGTACTTC.

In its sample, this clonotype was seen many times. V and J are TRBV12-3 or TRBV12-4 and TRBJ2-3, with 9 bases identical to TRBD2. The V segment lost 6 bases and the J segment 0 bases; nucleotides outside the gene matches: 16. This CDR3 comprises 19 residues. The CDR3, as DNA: TGTGCCAGCAGCTCCAGGGTACTAGCGGGCCAACCTAGCACAGATACGCAGTATTTT. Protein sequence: CASSSRVLAGQPSTDTQYF.

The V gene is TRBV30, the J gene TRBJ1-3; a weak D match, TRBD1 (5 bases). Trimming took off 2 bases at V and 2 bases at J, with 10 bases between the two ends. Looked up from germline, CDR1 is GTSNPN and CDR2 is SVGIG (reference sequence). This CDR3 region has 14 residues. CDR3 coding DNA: TGTGCCTGGAGTTGGGGGAAAACTGGAAACACCATATATTTT. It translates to CAWSWGKTGNTIYF.

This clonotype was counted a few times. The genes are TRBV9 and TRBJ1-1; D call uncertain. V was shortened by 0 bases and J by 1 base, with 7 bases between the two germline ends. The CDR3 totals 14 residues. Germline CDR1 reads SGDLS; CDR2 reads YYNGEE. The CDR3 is CASSVVDQNTEAFF. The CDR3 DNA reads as TGTGCCAGCAGCGTAGTCGACCAGAACACTGAAGCTTTCTTT.